This T cell receptor beta chain was documented in a study of T cells in localized non-small cell lung cancer. CDR1 is MDHEN and CDR2 is SYDVKM in the germline V gene. V dropped 4 bases and J dropped 2 bases, with 20 bases sitting between them. The CDR3 is 18 residues long. General study findings and limits: Maximal T cell clonality occurred in uninvolved adjacent lung, with tumor ranking below it. A raised T cell density in blood coincided with lengthier overall survival. Appearances in adjacent lung were noted for a median roughly 50 of the top 100 tumor clones.

In this sample, this clone turned up once. Antigen unknown. The method was immunoSEQ multiplex PCR; TCRdb's version includes in-frame clones alone and lacks a portion of them. The profile shows over 1,500 clones, about a fifth of them singletons. The material sequenced was lung tumor tissue, taken before any cancer treatment. The TCR was taken from a man aged 40 to 75 with stage I lung adenocarcinoma. This chain connects TRBV28 to TRBJ1-4; possible D gene TRBD1, 5 bases. CDR3 sequence reads: CASSSIRTVGGTNEKLFF. In DNA form, the CDR3 reads TGTGCCAGCAGTTCAATCCGGACGGTCGGGGGTACTAATGAAAAACTGTTTTTT.